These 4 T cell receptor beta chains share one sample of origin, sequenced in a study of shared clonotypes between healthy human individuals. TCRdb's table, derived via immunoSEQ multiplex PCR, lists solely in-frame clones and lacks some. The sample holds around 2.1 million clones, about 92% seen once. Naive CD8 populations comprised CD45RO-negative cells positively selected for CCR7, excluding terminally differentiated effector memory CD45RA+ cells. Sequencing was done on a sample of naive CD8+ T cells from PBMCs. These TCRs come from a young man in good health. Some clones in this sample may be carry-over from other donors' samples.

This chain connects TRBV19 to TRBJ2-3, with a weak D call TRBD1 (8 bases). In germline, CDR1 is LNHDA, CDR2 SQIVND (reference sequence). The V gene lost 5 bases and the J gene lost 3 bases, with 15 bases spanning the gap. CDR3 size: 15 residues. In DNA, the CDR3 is TGTGCCAGTAGTCCTACAGGGGGGGTTACAGATACGCAGTATTTT. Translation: CASSPTGGVTDTQYF.

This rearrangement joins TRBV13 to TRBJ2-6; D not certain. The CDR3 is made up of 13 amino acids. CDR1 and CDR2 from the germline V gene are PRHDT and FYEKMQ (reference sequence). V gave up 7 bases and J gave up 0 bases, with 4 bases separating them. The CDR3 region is CASIASGANVLTF. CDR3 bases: TGTGCCAGCATAGCCTCTGGGGCCAACGTCCTGACTTTC.

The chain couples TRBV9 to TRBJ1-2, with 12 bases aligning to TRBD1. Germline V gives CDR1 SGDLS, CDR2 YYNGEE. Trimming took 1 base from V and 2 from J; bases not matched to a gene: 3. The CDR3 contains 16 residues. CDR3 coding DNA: TGTGCCAGCAGCGTAACCGGGACAGGGGGCAACTATGGCTACACCTTC. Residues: CASSVTGTGGNYGYTF.

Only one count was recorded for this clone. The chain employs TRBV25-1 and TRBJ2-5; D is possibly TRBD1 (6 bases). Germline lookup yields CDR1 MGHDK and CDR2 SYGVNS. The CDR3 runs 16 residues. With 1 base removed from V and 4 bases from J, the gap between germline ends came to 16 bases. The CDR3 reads CASSEFSNREGETQYF. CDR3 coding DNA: TGTGCCAGCAGTGAATTCAGTAACAGGGAAGGAGAGACCCAGTACTTC.